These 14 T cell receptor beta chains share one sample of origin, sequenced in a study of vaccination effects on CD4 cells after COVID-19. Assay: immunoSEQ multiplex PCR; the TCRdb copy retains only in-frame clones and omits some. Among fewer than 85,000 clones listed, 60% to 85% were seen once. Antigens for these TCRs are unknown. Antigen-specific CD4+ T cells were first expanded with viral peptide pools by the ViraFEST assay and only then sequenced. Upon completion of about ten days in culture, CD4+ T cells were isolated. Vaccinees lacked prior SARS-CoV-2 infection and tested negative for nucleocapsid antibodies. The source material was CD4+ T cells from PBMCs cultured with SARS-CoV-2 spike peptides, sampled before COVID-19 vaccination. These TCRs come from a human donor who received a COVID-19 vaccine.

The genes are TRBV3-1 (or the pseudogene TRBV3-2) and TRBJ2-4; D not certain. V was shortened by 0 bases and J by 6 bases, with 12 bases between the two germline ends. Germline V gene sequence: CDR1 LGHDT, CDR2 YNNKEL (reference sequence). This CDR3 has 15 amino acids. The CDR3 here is CASSQDWFQANIQYF. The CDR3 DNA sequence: TGTGCCAGCAGCCAAGATTGGTTCCAGGCAAACATTCAGTACTTC.

DNA for the CDR3: TGTGCCAGCAGTGAAAAAAGGAAGCAGTTCTTC. This codes for CASSEKRKQFF. This chain joins TRBV28 and TRBJ2-1; D is ambiguous. The CDR3 extends over 11 amino acids. Germline CDR1 reads MDHEN; CDR2 reads SYDVKM. Trimming pared 5 bases from V and 11 bases from J, leaving 10 bases between.

The CDR3 DNA sequence: TGTGCCAGCTCAAGTCTACAGGGAGATTGGGAGACCCAGTACTTC. This codes for CASSSLQGDWETQYF. The chain employs TRBV18 and TRBJ2-5; the D gene is possibly TRBD1 (6 bases). CDR1 is KGHSH, CDR2 LQKENI, per germline. The V gene lost 5 bases and the J gene lost 5 bases, with 18 bases spanning the gap. This CDR3 spans 15 amino acids.

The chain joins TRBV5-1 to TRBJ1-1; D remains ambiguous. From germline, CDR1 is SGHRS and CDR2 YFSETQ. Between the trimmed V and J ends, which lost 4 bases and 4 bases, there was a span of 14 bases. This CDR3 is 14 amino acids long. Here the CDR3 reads CASSVPTGSTEAFF. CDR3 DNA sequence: TGCGCCAGCAGCGTCCCTACTGGGAGCACTGAAGCTTTCTTT.

CDR3 DNA: TGCGCCAGCGGGAACCTAGCGGGGCAAGAGACCCAGTACTTC. Translation: CASGNLAGQETQYF. The V gene is TRBV5-1, the J gene TRBJ2-5; 9 bases fit TRBD2. The CDR3 length is 14 residues. CDR1 is SGHRS, CDR2 YFSETQ, per germline. Losses at the gene ends were 7 bases for V and 2 bases for J; bases not matched to a gene: 6.

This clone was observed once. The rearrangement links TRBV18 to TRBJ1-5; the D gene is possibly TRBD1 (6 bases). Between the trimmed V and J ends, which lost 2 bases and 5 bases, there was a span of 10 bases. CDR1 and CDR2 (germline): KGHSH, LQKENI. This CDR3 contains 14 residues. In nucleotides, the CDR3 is TGTGCCAGCTCACCAATGGGGGGCGATCAGCCCCAGCATTTT. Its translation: CASSPMGGDQPQHF.

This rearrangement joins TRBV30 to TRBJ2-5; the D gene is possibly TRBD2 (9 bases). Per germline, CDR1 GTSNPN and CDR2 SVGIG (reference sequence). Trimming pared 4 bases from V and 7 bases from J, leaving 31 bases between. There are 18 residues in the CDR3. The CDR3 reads CAWTRDRSSAGGPGTQYF. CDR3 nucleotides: TGTGCCTGGACGAGGGACAGGTCGAGTGCGGGGGGGCCAGGGACCCAGTACTTC.

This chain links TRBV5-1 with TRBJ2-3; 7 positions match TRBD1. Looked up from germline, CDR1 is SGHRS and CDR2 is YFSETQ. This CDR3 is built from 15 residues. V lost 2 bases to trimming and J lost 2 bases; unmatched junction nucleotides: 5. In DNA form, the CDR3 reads TGCGCCAGCAGCTTCGGTGACAGGGACACAGATACGCAGTATTTT. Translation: CASSFGDRDTDTQYF.

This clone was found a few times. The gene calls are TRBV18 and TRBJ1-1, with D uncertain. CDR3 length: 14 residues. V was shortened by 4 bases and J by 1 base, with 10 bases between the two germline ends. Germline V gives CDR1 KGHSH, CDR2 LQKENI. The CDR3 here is CASSLGRQNTEAFF. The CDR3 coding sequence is TGTGCCAGCTCACTCGGTCGACAGAACACTGAAGCTTTCTTT.

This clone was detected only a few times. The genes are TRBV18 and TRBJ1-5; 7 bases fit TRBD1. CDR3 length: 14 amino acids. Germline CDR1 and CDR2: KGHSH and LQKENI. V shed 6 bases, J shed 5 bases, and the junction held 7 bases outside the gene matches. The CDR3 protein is CASSQLGQDQPQHF. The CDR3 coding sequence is TGTGCCAGCTCGCAGCTAGGACAGGATCAGCCCCAGCATTTT.

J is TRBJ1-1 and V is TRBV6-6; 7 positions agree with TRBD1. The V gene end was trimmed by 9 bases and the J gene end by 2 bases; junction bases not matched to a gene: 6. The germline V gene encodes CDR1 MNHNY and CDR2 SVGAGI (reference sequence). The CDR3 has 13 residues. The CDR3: CASHRDSNTEAFF. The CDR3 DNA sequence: TGTGCCAGTCACCGGGACAGTAACACTGAAGCTTTCTTT.

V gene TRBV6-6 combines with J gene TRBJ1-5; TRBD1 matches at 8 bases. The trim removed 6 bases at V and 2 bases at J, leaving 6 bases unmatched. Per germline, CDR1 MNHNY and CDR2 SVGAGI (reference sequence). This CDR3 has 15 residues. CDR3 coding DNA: TGTGCCAGCAGACCTACGGACAGGGGCAATCAGCCCCAGCATTTT. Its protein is CASRPTDRGNQPQHF.

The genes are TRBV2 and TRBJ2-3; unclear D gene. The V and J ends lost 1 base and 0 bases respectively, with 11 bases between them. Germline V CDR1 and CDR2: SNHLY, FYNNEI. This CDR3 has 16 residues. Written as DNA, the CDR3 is TGTGCCAGCAGTGAAGGCAGGCTTACTAGCACAGATACGCAGTATTTT. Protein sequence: CASSEGRLTSTDTQYF.

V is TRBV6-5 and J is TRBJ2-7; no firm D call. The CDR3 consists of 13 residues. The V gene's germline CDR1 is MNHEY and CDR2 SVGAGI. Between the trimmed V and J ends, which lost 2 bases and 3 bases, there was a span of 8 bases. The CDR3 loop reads CASSYGQNYEQYV. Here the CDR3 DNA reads TGTGCCAGCAGTTACGGGCAGAACTACGAGCAGTACGTC.